This record concerns one TCR beta chain sequence. The antigen remains undetermined. Trimming shortened V by 3 bases and J by 3 bases, and 8 bases separated the two germline ends. The CDR3 extends over 13 amino acids. Germline CDR1 SNHLY, CDR2 FYNNEI. Using immunoSEQ multiplex PCR, the repertoire was profiled, and TCRdb retains in-frame clones only, with some absent. The sample yields roughly 2.4 million clones, approximately 94% seen once. These data come from a study of shared clonotypes between healthy human individuals. Overall study results and limits: What naive subsets generally showed was a larger estimated richness than memory subsets showed.

The TCR was taken from a man in his late teens or twenties in good health. Sequenced: naive CD4+ T cells sorted from blood. Subset defined: CD45RA+ positively selected. This chain links TRBV2 with TRBJ2-5; D is unclear. Here the CDR3 DNA reads TGTGCCAGCAGTGAGGAAGTCAAAGAGACCCAGTACTTC. As protein: CASSEEVKETQYF.